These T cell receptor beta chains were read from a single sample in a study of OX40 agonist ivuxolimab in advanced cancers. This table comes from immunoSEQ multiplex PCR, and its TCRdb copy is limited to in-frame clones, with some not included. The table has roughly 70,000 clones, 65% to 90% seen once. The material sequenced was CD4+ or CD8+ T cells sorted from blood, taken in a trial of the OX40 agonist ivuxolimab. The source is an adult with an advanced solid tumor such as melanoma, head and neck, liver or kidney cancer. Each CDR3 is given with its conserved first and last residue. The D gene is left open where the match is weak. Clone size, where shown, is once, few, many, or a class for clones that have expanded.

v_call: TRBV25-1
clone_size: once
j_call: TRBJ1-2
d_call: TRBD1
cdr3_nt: TGTGCCAGCAGTGAATCACAGGGGGCGTCAGACTATGGCTACACCTTC
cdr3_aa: CASSESQGASDYGYTF

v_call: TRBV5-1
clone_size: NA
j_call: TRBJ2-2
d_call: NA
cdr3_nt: TGCGCCAGCAGCTTGGTCCTAGAGGCCGGGGAGCTGTTTTTT
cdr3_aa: CASSLVLEAGELFF

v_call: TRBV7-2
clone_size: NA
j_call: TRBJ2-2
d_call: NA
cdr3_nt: TGTGCCAGCAGCTGGAAGTCAGCTAACACCGGGGAGCTGTTTTTT
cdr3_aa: CASSWKSANTGELFF

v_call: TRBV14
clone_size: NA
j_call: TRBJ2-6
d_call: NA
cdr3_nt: TGTGCCAGCAGCCGATCGTCTGGGGCCAACGTCCTGACTTTC
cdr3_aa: CASSRSSGANVLTF

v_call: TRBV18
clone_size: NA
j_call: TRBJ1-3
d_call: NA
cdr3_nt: TGTGCCAGCTCACCATCCGGGACACAGGGAAACACCATATATTTT
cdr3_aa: CASSPSGTQGNTIYF

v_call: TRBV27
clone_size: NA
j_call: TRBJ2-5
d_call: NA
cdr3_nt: TGTGCCAGCCTAGGGGGAGGGTTGGGGAGGGAGACCCAGTACTTC
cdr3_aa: CASLGGGLGRETQYF

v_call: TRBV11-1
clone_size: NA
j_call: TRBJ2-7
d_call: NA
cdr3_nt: TGTGCCAGCAGCTTAAGGCGGACTACCCAGCACGAGCAGTACTTC
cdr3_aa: CASSLRRTTQHEQYF

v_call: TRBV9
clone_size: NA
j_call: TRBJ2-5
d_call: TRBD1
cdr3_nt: TGTGCCAGCAGCGTCGGGACAGGGAGTTTAGACCAGTACTTC
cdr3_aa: CASSVGTGSLDQYF

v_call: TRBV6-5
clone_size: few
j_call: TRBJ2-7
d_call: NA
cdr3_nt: TGTGCCAGCAGAGGGGGAACCTACGAGCAGTACTTC
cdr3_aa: CASRGGTYEQYF

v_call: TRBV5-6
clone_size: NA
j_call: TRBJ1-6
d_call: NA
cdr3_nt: TGTGCCAGCAGCTTGGCGGGGCAGCGTAATTCACCCCTCCACTTT
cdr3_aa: CASSLAGQRNSPLHF

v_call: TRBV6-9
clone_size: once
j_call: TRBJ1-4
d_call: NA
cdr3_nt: TGTGCCAGCAGTCGGGGGAGTGAAAAACTGTTTTTT
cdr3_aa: CASSRGSEKLFF

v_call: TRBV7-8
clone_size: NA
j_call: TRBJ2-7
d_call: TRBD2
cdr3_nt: TGTGCCAGCAGCTTAGGCGGGAGGGCGTTTGTCGAGCAGTACTTC
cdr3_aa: CASSLGGRAFVEQYF

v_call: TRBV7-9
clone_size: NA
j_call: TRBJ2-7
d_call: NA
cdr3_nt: TGTGCCAGCAGCTCATTGAGGGGCTACGAGCAGTACTTC
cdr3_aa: CASSSLRGYEQYF

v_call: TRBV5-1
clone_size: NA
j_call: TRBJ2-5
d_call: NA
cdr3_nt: TGCGCCAGCAGCCCACGGGGGAACCAAGAGACCCAGTACTTC
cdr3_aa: CASSPRGNQETQYF

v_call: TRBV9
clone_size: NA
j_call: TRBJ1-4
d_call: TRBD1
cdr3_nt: TGTGCCAGCAGCGTCACCCCGGGACAGGGTGAAAAACTGTTTTTT
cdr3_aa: CASSVTPGQGEKLFF

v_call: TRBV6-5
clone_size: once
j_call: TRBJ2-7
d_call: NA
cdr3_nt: TGTGCCAGCAGTTACTCGGGCCGCTACGAGCAGTACTTC
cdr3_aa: CASSYSGRYEQYF

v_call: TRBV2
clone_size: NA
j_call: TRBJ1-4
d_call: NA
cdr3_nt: TGTGCCAGCAGTGAAGCCGCGCTTATCGGAAGGGAGTTT
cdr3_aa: CASSEAALIGREF

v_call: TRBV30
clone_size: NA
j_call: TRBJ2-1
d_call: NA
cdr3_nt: TGTGCCTGGAGTGTACAAAGCGGTTCCTTCAATGAGCAGTTCTTC
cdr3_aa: CAWSVQSGSFNEQFF

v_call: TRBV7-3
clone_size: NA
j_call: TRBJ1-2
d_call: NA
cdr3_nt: TGTGCCAGCAGCCCTAGGGGGGACGGCTATGGCTACACCTTC
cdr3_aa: CASSPRGDGYGYTF

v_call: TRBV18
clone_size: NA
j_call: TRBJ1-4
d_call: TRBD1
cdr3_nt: TGTGCCAGCTCATCGACAGGGGCTCCTAATGAAAAACTGTTTTTT
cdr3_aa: CASSSTGAPNEKLFF

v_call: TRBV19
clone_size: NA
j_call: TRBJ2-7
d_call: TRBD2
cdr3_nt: TGTGCCAGTAGTCGACTGGCGGGGGAGAACTACGAGCAGTACTTC
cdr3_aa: CASSRLAGENYEQYF

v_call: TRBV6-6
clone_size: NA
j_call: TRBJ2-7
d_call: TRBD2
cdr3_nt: TGTGCCAGCAGTTACTCCGGGCGGGGGACCTACGAGCAGTACTTC
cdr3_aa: CASSYSGRGTYEQYF

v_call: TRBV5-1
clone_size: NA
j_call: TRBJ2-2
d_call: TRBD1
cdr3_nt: TGCGCCAGCAGCCGGACAGGGGGCGGGAACACCGGGGAGCTGTTTTTT
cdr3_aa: CASSRTGGGNTGELFF

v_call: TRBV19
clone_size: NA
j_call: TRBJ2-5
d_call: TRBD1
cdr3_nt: TGTGCCAGTAGTAGGACAGGGAGACAAGAGACCCAGTACTTC
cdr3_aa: CASSRTGRQETQYF

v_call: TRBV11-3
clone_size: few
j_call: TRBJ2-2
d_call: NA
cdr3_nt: TGTGCCAGCAGCCCCAGGGGGGCCGACACCGGGGAGCTGTTTTTT
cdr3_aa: CASSPRGADTGELFF

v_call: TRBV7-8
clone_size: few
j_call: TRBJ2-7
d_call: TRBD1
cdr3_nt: TGTGCCAGCAGCTTATCGGCAGGGGGCTACGAGCAGTACTTC
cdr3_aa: CASSLSAGGYEQYF

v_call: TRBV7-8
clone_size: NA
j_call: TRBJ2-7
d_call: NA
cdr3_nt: TGTGCCAGCAGCTTAAACGGGGTTCCTCCCGTAAGCTCCTACGAGCAGTACTTC
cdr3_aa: CASSLNGVPPVSSYEQYF

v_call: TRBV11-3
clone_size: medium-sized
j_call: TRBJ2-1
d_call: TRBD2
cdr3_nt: TGTGCCAGCAGCTTCTCCGGGACTAGCGGGAACATTGAGCAGTTCTTC
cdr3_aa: CASSFSGTSGNIEQFF

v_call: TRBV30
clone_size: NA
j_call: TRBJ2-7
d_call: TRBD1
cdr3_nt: TGTGCCTGGAGTGTGGGACAGGGACGCGAGCAGTACTTC
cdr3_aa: CAWSVGQGREQYF

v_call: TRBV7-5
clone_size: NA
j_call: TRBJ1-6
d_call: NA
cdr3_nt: TGTGCCAGAAGCACTCCGGACACAGCGGCGATTAATTCACCCCTCCACTTT
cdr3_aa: CARSTPDTAAINSPLHF

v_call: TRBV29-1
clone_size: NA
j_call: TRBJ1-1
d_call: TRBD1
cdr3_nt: TGCAGCGCCCAGGGGGCGCAGATATGGAACACTGAAGCTTTCTTT
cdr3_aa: CSAQGAQIWNTEAFF

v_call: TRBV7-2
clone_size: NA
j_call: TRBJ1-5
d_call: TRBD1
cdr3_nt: TGTGCCAGCAGCTTAGGCCTTAGGAGGACCGGGACAGGTAATCAGCCCCAGCATTTT
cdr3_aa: CASSLGLRRTGTGNQPQHF

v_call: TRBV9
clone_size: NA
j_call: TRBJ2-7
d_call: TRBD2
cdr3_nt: TGTGCCAGCAGCGTAGTTGGGACTAGCGGCCAGTACTTC
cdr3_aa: CASSVVGTSGQYF

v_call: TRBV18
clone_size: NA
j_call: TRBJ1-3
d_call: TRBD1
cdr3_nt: TGTGCCAGCTCACTGGGGACAGATGGAAACACCATATATTTT
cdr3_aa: CASSLGTDGNTIYF

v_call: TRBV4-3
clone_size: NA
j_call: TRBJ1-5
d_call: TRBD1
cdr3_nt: TGCGCCAGCAGCCGAGACAGGGCCGGCAATCAGCCCCAGCATTTT
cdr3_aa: CASSRDRAGNQPQHF

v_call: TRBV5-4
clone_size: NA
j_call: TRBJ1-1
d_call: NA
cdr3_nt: TGTGCCAGCAGCCCCGGGAGACATATGAACACTGAAGCTTTCTTT
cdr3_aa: CASSPGRHMNTEAFF

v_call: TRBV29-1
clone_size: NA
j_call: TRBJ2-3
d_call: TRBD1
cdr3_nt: TGCAGCGTCCTGGACAGGGGTAGCACAGATACGCAGTATTTT
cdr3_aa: CSVLDRGSTDTQYF

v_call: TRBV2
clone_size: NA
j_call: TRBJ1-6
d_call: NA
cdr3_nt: TGTGCCAGCACCCATACAGGCCTCGTTGGGTCCTATAATTCACCCCTCCACTTT
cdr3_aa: CASTHTGLVGSYNSPLHF

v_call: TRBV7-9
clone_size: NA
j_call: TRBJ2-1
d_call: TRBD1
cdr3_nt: TGTGCCAGCAGCCAAACGACAGGGGCAGTCAATGAGCAGTTCTTC
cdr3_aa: CASSQTTGAVNEQFF

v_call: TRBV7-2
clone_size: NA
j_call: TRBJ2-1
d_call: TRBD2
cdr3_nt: TGTGCCAGCAGCCTGGGACTAGCAGCCAATGAGCAGTTCTTC
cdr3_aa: CASSLGLAANEQFF

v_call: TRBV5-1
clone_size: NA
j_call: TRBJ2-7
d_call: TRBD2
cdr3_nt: TGCGCCAGCAGCTTAGGATGGGAGGGTGTCTACGAGCAGTACTTC
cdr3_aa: CASSLGWEGVYEQYF

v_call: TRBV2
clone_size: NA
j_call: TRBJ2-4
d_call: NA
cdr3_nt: TGTGCCAGCATCCTGGCAGGAGCTGCCAAAAACATTCAGTACTTC
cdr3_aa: CASILAGAAKNIQYF

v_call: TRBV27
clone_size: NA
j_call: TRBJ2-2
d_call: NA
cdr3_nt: TGTGCCAGCAGTCGCGGGAACACCGGGGAGCTGTTTTTT
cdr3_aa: CASSRGNTGELFF

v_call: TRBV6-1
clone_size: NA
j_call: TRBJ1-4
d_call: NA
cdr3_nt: TGTGCCAGCAGTGATCTCGGGGGGGTGACTAATGAAAAACTGTTTTTT
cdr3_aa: CASSDLGGVTNEKLFF